The 5 T cell receptor beta chains below all came from one sample that was sequenced in a study of cytomegalovirus exposure and HLA in healthy donors. 60 Vbeta and 13 Jbeta primers were used in PCR. This table comes from immunoSEQ multiplex PCR, and its TCRdb copy is limited to in-frame clones, with some not included. The sample carries fewer than 110,000 clones, roughly 79% recorded once. The sequenced sample consisted of PBMCs. The receptor source for this set is a man in his forties or fifties in good health and CMV-seronegative.

The V call is TRBV2, the J call TRBJ1-6; D call uncertain. CDR3 length: 12 residues. In germline, CDR1 is SNHLY, CDR2 FYNNEI. V was shortened by 4 bases and J by 6 bases, with 4 bases between the two germline ends. In nucleotides, the CDR3 is TGTGCCAGCAGTGCCTTTAATTCACCCCTCCACTTT. It yields the protein CASSAFNSPLHF.

This clone came up once. The chain couples TRBV7-2 to TRBJ1-1, with D possibly matching TRBD1 (6 bases). Germline V gene sequence: CDR1 SGHTA, CDR2 FQGNSA. Trimming cost V 5 bases and J 10 bases, with 14 bases left between them. The CDR3 runs to 12 residues. CDR3 protein: CASSPDRRGAFF. In DNA, the CDR3 is TGTGCCAGCAGCCCCGACAGGCGAGGAGCTTTCTTT.

This chain connects TRBV7-9 to TRBJ1-4, with D perhaps matching TRBD1 (5 bases). Germline-derived CDR1 and CDR2 are SEHNR and FQNEAQ (reference sequence). The ends were cut back, 5 bases at V and 0 bases at J, with 22 bases in the middle. The CDR3 consists of 19 residues. In DNA, the CDR3 is TGTGCCAGCAGCAACCCAAGGACAACCGGCGCTTCAACTAATGAAAAACTGTTTTTT. It is translated as CASSNPRTTGASTNEKLFF.

This chain joins TRBV5-1 and TRBJ1-1; TRBD1 matches 8 bases. CDR3 length equals 15 residues. The germline V gene has CDR1 SGHRS and CDR2 YFSETQ. With 4 bases clipped from V and 5 bases from J, the junction kept 10 bases outside the gene matches. The CDR3 sequence is CASSRAGTGKTEAFF. The CDR3 DNA reads as TGCGCCAGCAGCCGGGCCGGGACAGGAAAAACTGAAGCTTTCTTT.

V usage is TRBV2 and J usage is TRBJ2-1; 11 bases map to TRBD2. CDR1 and CDR2 from the germline V gene are SNHLY and FYNNEI. V gave up 5 bases and J gave up 7 bases; unmatched junction bases: 7. This CDR3 spans 15 amino acids. The CDR3 is CASSRHSGGGNEQFF. In DNA, the CDR3 is TGTGCCAGCAGTAGGCATAGCGGGGGGGGGAATGAGCAGTTCTTC.